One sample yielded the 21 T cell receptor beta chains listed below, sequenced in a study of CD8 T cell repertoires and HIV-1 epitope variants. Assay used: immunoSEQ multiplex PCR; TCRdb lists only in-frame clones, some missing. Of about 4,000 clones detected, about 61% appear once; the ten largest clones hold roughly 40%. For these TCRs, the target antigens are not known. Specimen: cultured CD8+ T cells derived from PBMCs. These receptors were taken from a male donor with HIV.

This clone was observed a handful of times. As DNA, the CDR3 is TGTGCCAGCAGCCAAGATTTCCTTGGTGGGGATGAAAAACTGTTTTTT. It specifies CASSQDFLGGDEKLFF. The rearrangement links TRBV4-2 to TRBJ1-4; no definite D call. The CDR3 is 16 amino acids. CDR1 and CDR2 from the germline V gene are LGHNA and YNFKEQ. V was shortened by 0 bases and J by 6 bases, with 14 bases between the two germline ends.

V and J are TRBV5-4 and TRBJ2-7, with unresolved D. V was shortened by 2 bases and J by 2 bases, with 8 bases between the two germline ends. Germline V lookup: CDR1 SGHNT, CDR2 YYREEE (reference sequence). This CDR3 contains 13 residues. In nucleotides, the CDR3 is TGTGCCAGCAGCTTAGGGCGTGCCTACGAGCAGTACTTC. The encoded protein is CASSLGRAYEQYF.

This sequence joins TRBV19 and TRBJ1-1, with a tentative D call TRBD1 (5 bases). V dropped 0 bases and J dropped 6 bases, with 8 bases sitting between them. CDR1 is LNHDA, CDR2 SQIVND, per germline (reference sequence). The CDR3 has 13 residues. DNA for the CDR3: TGTGCCAGTAGTATAGACCGGACACCTGAAGCTTTCTTT. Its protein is CASSIDRTPEAFF.

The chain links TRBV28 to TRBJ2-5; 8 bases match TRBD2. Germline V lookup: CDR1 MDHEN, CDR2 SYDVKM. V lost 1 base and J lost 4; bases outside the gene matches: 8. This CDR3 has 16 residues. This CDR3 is CASSLSDGGVGETQYF. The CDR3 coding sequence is TGTGCCAGCAGTTTATCCGACGGGGGGGTCGGAGAGACCCAGTACTTC. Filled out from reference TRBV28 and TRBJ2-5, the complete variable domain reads DVKVTQSSRYLVKRTGEKVFLECVQDMDHENMFWYRQDPGLGLRLIYFSYDVKMKEKGDIPEGYSVSREKKERFSLILESASTNQTSMYLCASSLSDGGVGETQYFGPGTRLLVL.

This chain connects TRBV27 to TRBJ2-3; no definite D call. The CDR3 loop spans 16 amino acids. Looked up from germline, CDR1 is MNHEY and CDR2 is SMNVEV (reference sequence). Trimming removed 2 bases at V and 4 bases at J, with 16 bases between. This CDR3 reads CASSLNTALVPDTQYF. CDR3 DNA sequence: TGTGCCAGCAGTTTAAATACAGCTCTGGTGCCAGATACGCAGTATTTT.

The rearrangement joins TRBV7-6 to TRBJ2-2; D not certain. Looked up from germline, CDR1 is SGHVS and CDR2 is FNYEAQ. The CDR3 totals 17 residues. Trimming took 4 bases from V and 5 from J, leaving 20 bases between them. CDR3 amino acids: CASSSDLTELGTGELFF. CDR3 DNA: TGTGCCAGCAGCTCCGATTTGACCGAACTGGGGACCGGGGAGCTGTTTTTT.

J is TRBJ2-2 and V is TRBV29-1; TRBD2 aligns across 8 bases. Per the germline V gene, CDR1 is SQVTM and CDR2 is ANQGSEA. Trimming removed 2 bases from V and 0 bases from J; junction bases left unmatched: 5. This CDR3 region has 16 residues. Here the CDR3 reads CSVEYSGATNTGELFF. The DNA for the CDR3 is TGCAGCGTTGAATATAGCGGGGCCACGAACACCGGGGAGCTGTTTTTT.

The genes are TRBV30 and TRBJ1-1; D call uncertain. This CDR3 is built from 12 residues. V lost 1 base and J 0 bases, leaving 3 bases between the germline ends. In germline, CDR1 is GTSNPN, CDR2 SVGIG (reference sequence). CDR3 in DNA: TGTGCCTGGAGTGGGGTGAACACTGAAGCTTTCTTT. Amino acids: CAWSGVNTEAFF.

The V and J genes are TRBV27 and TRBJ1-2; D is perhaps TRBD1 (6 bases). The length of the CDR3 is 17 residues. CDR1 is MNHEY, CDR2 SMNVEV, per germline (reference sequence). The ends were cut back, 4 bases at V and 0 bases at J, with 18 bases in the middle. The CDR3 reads CASSSRTASSPNYGYTF. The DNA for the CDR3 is TGTGCCAGCAGTTCCAGGACAGCCTCTTCCCCTAACTATGGCTACACCTTC.

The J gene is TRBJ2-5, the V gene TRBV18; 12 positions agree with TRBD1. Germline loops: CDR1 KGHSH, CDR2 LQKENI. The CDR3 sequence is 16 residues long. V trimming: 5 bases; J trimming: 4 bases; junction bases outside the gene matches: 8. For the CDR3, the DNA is TGTGCCAGCTCAGCCGCCGGGACAGGGGGCGGAGAGACCCAGTACTTC. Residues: CASSAAGTGGGETQYF.

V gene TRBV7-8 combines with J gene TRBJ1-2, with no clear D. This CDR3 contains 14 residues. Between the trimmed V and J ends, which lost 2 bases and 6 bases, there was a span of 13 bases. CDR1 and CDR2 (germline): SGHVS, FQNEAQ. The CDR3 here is CASSLLDGLDGYTF. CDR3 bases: TGTGCCAGCAGCTTATTGGACGGATTAGATGGCTACACCTTC.

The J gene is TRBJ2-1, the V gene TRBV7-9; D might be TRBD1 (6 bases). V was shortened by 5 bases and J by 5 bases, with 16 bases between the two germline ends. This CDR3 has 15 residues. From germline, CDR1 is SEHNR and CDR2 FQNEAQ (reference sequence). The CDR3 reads CASSLGQGLNNEQFF. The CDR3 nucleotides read TGTGCCAGCAGCCTCGGTCAGGGGCTAAACAATGAGCAGTTCTTC.

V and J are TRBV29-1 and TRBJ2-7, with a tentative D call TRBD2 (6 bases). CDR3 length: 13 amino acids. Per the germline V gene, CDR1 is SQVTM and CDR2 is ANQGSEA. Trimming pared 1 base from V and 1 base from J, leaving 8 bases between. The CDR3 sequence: CSVEAGTSYEQYF. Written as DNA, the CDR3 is TGCAGCGTTGAAGCAGGGACTTCCTACGAGCAGTACTTC.

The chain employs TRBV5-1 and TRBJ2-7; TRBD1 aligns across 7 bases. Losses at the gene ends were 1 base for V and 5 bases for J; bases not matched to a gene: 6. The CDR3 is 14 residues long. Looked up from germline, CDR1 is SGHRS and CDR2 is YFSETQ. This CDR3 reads CASSLYQGDHEQYF. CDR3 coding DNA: TGCGCCAGCAGCTTGTACCAGGGGGACCACGAGCAGTACTTC. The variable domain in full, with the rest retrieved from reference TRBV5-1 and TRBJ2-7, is KAGVTQTPRYLIKTRGQQVTLSCSPISGHRSVSWYQQTPGQGLQFLFEYFSETQRNKGNFPGRFSGRQFSNSRSEMNVSTLELGDSALYLCASSLYQGDHEQYFGPGTRLTVT.

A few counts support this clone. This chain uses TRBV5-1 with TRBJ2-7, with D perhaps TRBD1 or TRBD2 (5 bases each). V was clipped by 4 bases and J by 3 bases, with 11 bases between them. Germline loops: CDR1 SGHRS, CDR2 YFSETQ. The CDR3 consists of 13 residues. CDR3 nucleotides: TGCGCCAGCAGCCCATGGGACGGCTACGAGCAGTACTTC. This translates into CASSPWDGYEQYF.

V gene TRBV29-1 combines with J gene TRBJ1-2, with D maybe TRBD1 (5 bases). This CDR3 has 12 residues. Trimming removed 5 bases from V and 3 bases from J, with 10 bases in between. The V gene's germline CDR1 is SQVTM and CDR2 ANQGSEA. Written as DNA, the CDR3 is TGCAGCGTTTTCGGGACGGACTATGGCTACACCTTC. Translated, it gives CSVFGTDYGYTF. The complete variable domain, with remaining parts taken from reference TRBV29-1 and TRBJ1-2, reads SAVISQKPSRDICQRGTSLTIQCQVDSQVTMMFWYRQQPGQSLTLIATANQGSEATYESGFVIDKFPISRPNLTFSTLTVSNMSPEDSSIYLCSVFGTDYGYTFGSGTRLTVV.

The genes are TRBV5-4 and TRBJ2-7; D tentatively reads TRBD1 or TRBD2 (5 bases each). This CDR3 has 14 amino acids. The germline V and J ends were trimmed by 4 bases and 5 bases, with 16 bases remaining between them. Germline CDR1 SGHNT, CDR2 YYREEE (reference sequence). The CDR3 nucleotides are TGTGCCAGCAGCCCTACAGGCGGGCGGGACGAGCAGTACTTC. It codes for CASSPTGGRDEQYF.

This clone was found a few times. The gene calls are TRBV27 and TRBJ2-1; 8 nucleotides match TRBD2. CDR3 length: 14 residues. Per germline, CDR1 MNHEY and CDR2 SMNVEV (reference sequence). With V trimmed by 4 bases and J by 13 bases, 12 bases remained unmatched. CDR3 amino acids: CASSSQSSGAPQFF. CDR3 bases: TGTGCCAGCAGTTCCCAGAGTAGCGGGGCCCCACAGTTCTTC.

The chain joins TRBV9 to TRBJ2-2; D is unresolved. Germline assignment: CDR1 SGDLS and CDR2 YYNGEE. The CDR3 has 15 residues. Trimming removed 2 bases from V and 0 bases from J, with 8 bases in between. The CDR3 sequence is CASSVSQSNTGELFF. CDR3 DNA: TGTGCCAGCAGCGTCAGTCAGTCGAACACCGGGGAGCTGTTTTTT.

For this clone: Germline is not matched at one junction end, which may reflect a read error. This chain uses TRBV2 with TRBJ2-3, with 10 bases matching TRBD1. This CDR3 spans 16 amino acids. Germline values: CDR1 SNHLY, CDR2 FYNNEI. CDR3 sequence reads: CASSPLTGGEADAQYF. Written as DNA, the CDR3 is TGTGCCAGCAGTCCCTTGACAGGGGGCGAAGCAGATGCGCAGTATTTT.

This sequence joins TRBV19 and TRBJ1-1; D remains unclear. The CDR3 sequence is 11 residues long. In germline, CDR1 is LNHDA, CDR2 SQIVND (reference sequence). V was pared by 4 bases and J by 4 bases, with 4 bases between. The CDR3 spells CASSTGTEAFF. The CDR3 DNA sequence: TGTGCCAGTAGTACCGGCACTGAAGCTTTCTTT.